The 8 T cell receptor beta chains reported below all come from one sample, sequenced in a study of blood T cell repertoires in COVID-19. The data were produced by immunoSEQ multiplex PCR, yet TCRdb's version contains in-frame clones alone and is incomplete. The table has about 220,000 clones, about four fifths seen once; the top ten hold around 3.3%. The sample comprised peripheral blood. The receptor set was obtained from a woman at least 80 years old with acute or convalescent COVID-19.

The rearrangement joins TRBV11-2 to TRBJ1-2; the match to TRBD1 covers 7 bases. In germline, CDR1 is SGHAT, CDR2 FQNNGV. With V trimmed by 1 base and J by 2 bases, 4 bases remained unmatched. The CDR3 contains 15 residues. The CDR3 nucleotides are TGTGCCAGCAGCTTAGGAAACAGGGGCAACTATGGCTACACCTTC. Its translation is CASSLGNRGNYGYTF.

In its sample, this clone was seen once. The V and J genes are TRBV15 and TRBJ2-3, with 8 bases lining up with TRBD2. Germline assignment: CDR1 LNHNV and CDR2 YYDKDF (reference sequence). J lost 1 base, V lost 0 bases, and 9 bases had no gene match. The CDR3 length is 18 residues. The CDR3, as DNA: TGTGCCACCAGCAGAGATCGGTTTAGCGGGGTTCGCACAGATACGCAGTATTTT. Amino acids: CATSRDRFSGVRTDTQYF. The full variable domain, rest sourced from reference TRBV15 and TRBJ2-3, is DAMVIQNPRYQVTQFGKPVTLSCSQTLNHNVMYWYQQKSSQAPKLLFHYYDKDFNNEADTPDNFQSRRPNTSFCFLDIRSPGLGDTAMYLCATSRDRFSGVRTDTQYFGPGTRLTVL.

The genes are TRBV28 and TRBJ2-6; possible D gene TRBD2, 7 bases. Germline CDR1 MDHEN, CDR2 SYDVKM. This CDR3 is 18 amino acids long. V was cut by 6 bases and J by 0 bases, with 18 bases left in between. The CDR3 DNA is TGTGCCAGCAGGGAGGGGGGGACACCCAGCTCTGGGGCCAACGTCCTGACTTTC. Translation gives CASREGGTPSSGANVLTF.

The chain employs TRBV5-1 and TRBJ2-6, with D possibly matching TRBD1 (6 bases). The V end lost 4 bases, the J end lost 0 bases, and 8 bases lay between the germline ends. This CDR3 comprises 15 residues. Germline loops: CDR1 SGHRS, CDR2 YFSETQ. In DNA form, the CDR3 reads TGCGCCAGCAGCGCGGACAGCTCTGGGGCCAACGTCCTGACTTTC. As protein: CASSADSSGANVLTF. The full variable domain, its missing parts supplied by reference TRBV5-1 and TRBJ2-6, is KAGVTQTPRYLIKTRGQQVTLSCSPISGHRSVSWYQQTPGQGLQFLFEYFSETQRNKGNFPGRFSGRQFSNSRSEMNVSTLELGDSALYLCASSADSSGANVLTFGAGSRLTVL.

This chain connects TRBV28 to TRBJ1-5; TRBD1 matches 9 bases. V trimming: 3 bases; J trimming: 6 bases; junction bases outside the gene matches: 9. This CDR3 is built from 16 residues. CDR1 and CDR2 from the germline V gene are MDHEN and SYDVKM. The CDR3: CASSFGAGQGVQPQHF. The DNA for the CDR3 is TGTGCCAGCAGTTTTGGGGCGGGACAGGGTGTTCAGCCCCAGCATTTT.

This clone was seen a few times. The chain links TRBV18 to TRBJ1-4; TRBD1 aligns across 9 bases. V lost 3 bases and J lost 9; bases outside the gene matches: 11. The CDR3 length is 16 residues. In germline, CDR1 is KGHSH, CDR2 LQKENI. CDR3 region: CASSPQGQGRRKKLFF. The CDR3 DNA is TGTGCCAGCTCACCTCAGGGACAGGGTCGGCGGAAAAAACTGTTTTTT.

This clone was recorded many times. This chain connects TRBV6-6 to TRBJ1-5; no reliable D call. The ends were cut back, 5 bases at V and 1 base at J, with 12 bases in the middle. The germline CDR1 and CDR2 sequences are MNHNY and SVGAGI (reference sequence). This CDR3 comprises 15 residues. The CDR3 coding sequence is TGTGCCAGCAGTCCTATCTACGGGAGCAATCAGCCCCAGCATTTT. It is translated as CASSPIYGSNQPQHF.

The V and J genes are TRBV5-4 and TRBJ1-2; maybe TRBD1 (5 bases). The CDR3 sequence is 13 residues long. CDR1 and CDR2 (germline): SGHNT, YYREEE (reference sequence). V lost 4 bases and J 6 bases, leaving 13 bases between the germline ends. The chain's CDR3 is CASSPTVLDGYTF. CDR3 nucleotide sequence: TGTGCCAGCAGCCCGACAGTACTCGATGGCTACACCTTC.